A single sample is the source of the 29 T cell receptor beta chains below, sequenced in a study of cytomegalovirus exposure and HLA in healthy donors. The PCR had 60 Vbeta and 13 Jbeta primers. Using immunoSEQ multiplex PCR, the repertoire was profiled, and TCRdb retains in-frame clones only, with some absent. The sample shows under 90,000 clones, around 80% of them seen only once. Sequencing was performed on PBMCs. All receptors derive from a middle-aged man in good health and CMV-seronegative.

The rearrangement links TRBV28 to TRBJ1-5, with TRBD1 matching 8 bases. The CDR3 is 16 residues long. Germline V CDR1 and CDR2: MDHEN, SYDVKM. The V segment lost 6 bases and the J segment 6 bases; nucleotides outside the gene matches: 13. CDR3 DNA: TGTGCCAGCAGCCCGCGAGGCAGGGGGCGGCGTCAGCCCCAGCATTTT. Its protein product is CASSPRGRGRRQPQHF. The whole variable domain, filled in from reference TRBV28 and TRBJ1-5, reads DVKVTQSSRYLVKRTGEKVFLECVQDMDHENMFWYRQDPGLGLRLIYFSYDVKMKEKGDIPEGYSVSREKKERFSLILESASTNQTSMYLCASSPRGRGRRQPQHFGDGTRLSIL.

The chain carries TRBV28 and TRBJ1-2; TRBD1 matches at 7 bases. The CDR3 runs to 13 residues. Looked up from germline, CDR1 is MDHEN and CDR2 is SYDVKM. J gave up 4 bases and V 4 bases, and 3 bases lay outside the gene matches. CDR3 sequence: CASSSGTAYGYTF. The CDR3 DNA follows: TGTGCCAGCAGTTCCGGGACAGCCTATGGCTACACCTTC.

The CDR3 DNA is TGTGCCAGCAGCTTAGTTGCGAGGGTCAACGAGCAGTACTTC. Amino acid sequence: CASSLVARVNEQYF. The V call is TRBV5-4, the J call TRBJ2-7; possibly TRBD2 for D (5 bases). The CDR3 is 14 residues long. Trimming cost V 2 bases and J 5 bases, with 14 bases left between them. The germline gives CDR1 SGHNT, CDR2 YYREEE (reference sequence). Looking up the rest from reference TRBV5-4 and TRBJ2-7 gives the full variable domain: ETGVTQSPTHLIKTRGQQVTLRCSSQSGHNTVSWYQQALGQGPQFIFQYYREEENGRGNFPPRFSGLQFPNYSSELNVNALELDDSALYLCASSLVARVNEQYFGPGTRLTVT.

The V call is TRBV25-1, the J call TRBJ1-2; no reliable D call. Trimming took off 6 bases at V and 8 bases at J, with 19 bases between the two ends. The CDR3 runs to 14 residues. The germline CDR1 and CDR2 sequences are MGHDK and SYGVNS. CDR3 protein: CASSDSGLPGGYTF. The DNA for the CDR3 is TGTGCCAGCAGCGACTCCGGACTGCCTGGAGGCTACACCTTC.

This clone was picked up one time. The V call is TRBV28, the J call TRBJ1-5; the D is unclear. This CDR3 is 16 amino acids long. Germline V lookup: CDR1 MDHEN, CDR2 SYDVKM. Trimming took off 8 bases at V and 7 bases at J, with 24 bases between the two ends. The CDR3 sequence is CASRLAGLIMGQPQHF. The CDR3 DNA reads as TGTGCCAGCCGTCTCGCGGGCCTTATTATGGGCCAGCCCCAGCATTTT. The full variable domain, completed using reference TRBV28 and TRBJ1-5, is DVKVTQSSRYLVKRTGEKVFLECVQDMDHENMFWYRQDPGLGLRLIYFSYDVKMKEKGDIPEGYSVSREKKERFSLILESASTNQTSMYLCASRLAGLIMGQPQHFGDGTRLSIL.

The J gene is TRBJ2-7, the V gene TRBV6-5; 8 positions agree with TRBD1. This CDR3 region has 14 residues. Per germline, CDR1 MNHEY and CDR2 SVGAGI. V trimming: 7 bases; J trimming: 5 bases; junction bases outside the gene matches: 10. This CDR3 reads CASTDRGGFDEQYF. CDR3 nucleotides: TGTGCCAGCACCGACAGGGGAGGTTTTGACGAGCAGTACTTC.

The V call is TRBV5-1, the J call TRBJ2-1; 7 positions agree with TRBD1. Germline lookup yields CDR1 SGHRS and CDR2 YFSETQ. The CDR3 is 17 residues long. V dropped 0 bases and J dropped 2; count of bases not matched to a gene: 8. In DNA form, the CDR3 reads TGCGCCAGCAGCTTGGCCGAGACAGGGCCAGCCTACAATGAGCAGTTCTTC. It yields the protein CASSLAETGPAYNEQFF.

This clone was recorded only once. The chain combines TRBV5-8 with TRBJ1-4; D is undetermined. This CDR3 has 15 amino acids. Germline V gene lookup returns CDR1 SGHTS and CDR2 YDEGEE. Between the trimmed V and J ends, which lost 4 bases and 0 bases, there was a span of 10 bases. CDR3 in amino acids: CASSRWRATNEKLFF. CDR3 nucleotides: TGTGCCAGCAGCCGTTGGAGGGCAACTAATGAAAAACTGTTTTTT.

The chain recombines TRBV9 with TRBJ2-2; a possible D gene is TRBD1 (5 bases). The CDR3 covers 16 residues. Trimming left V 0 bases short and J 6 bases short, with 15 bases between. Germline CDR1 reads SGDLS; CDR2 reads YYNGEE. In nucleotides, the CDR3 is TGTGCCAGCAGCGTAGCTCCAGGGAAGGGGTCCGGGGAGCTGTTTTTT. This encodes CASSVAPGKGSGELFF.

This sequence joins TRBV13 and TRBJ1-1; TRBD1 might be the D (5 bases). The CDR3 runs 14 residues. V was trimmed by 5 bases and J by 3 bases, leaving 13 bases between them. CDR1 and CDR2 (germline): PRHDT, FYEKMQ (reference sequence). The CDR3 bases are TGTGCCAGCAGCCCCCAGGGAGGGGACACTGAAGCTTTCTTT. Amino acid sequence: CASSPQGGDTEAFF.

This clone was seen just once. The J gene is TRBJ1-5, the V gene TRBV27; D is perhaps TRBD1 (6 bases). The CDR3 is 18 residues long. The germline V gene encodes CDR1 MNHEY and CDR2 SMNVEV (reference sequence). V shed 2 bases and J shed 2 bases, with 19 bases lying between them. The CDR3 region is CASSLRANRDGGNQPQHF. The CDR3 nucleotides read TGTGCCAGCAGTTTACGGGCTAACAGGGATGGTGGCAATCAGCCCCAGCATTTT.

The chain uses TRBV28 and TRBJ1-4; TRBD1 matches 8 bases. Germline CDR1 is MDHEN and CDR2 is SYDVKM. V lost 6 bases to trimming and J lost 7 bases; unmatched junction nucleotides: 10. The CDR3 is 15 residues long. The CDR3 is CASRRDTGTGEKLFF. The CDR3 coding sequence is TGTGCCAGCAGGCGGGACACGGGGACAGGTGAAAAACTGTTTTTT.

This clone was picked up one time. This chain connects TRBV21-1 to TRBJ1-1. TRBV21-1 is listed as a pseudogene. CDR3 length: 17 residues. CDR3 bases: TGTGCCAGCAGCAAAGGCCTTATCGAGGGAGGAAAAACTGAAGCTTTCTTT. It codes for CASSKGLIEGGKTEAFF.

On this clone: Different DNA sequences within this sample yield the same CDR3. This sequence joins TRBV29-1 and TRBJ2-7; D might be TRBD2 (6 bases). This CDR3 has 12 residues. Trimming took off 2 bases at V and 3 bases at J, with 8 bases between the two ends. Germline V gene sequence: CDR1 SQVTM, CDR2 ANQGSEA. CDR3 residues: CSVESGSYEQYF. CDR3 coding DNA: TGCAGCGTTGAATCCGGGAGCTACGAGCAGTACTTC.

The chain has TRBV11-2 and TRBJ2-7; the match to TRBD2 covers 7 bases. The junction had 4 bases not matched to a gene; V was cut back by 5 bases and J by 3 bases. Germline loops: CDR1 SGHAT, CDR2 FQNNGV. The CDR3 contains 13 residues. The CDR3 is CASSAGVLYEQYF. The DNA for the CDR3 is TGTGCCAGCAGCGCGGGGGTGCTCTACGAGCAGTACTTC. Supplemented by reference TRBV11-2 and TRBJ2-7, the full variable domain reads EAGVAQSPRYKIIEKRQSVAFWCNPISGHATLYWYQQILGQGPKLLIQFQNNGVVDDSQLPKDRFSAERLKGVDSTLKIQPAKLEDSAVYLCASSAGVLYEQYFGPGTRLTVT.

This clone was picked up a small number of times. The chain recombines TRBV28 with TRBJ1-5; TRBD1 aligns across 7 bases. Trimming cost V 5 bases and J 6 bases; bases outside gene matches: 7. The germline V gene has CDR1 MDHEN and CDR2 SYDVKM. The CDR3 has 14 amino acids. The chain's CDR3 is CASSVRQGLQPQHF. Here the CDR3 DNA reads TGTGCCAGCAGTGTCAGACAGGGCCTTCAGCCCCAGCATTTT.

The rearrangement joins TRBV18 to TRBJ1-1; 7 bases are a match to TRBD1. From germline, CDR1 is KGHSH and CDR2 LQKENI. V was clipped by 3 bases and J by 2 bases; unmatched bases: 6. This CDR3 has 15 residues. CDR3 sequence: CASSPYRGPNTEAFF. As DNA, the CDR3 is TGTGCCAGCTCACCCTACAGGGGACCAAACACTGAAGCTTTCTTT.

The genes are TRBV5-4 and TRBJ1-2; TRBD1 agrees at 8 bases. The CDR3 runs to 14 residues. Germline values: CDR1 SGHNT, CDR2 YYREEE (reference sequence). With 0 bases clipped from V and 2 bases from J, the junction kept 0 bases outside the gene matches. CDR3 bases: TGTGCCAGCAGCTTGGACAGGGGGAACTATGGCTACACCTTC. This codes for CASSLDRGNYGYTF.

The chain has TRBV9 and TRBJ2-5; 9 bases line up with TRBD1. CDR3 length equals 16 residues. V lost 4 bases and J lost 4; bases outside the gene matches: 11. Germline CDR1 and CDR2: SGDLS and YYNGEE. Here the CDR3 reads CASSTQDRGGRETQYF. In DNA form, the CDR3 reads TGTGCCAGCAGCACACAGGACAGGGGCGGCCGAGAGACCCAGTACTTC.

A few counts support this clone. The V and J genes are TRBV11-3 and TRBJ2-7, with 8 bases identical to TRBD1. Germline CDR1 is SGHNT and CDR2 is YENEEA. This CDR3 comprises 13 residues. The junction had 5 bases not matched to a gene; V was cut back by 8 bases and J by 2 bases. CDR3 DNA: TGTGCCAGCGAGGACAGGGTTGCCTACGAGCAGTACTTC. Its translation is CASEDRVAYEQYF.

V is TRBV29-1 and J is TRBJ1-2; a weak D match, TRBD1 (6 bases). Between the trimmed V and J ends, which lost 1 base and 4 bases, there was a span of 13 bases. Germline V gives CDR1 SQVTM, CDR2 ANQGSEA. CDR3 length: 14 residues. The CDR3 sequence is CSVEGDIQIYGYTF. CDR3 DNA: TGCAGCGTTGAAGGGGACATCCAGATCTATGGCTACACCTTC.

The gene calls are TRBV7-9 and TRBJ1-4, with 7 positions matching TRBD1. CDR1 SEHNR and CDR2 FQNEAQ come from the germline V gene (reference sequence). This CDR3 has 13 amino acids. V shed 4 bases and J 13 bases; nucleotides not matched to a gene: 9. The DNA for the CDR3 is TGTGCCAGCAGCTCCAGACAGGGAGTGAGACTGTTTTTT. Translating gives CASSSRQGVRLFF.

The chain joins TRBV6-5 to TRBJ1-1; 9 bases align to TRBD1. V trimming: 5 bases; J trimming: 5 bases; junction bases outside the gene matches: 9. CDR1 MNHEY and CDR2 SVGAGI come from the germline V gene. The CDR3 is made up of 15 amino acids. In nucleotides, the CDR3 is TGTGCCAGCAGTCGGGACAGGGAGTTAGGGACTGAAGCTTTCTTT. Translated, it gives CASSRDRELGTEAFF.

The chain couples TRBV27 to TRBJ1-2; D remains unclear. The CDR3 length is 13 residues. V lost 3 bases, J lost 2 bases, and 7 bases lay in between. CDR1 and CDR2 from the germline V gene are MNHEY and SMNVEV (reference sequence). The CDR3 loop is CASSFQENYGYTF. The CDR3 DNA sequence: TGTGCCAGCAGTTTCCAGGAAAACTATGGCTACACCTTC.

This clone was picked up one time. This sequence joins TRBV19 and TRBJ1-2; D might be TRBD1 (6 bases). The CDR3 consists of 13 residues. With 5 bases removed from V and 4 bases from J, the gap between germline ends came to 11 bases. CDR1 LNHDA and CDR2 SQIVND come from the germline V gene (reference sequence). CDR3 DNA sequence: TGTGCCAGTAGTGTACAGGGCCCCTATGGCTACACCTTC. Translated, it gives CASSVQGPYGYTF.

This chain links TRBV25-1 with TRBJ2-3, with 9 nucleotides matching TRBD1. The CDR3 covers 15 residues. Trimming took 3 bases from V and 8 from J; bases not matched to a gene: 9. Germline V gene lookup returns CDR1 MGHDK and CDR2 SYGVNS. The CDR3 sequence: CASSDVQGASGTQYF. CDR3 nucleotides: TGTGCCAGCAGTGACGTACAGGGGGCGAGCGGTACGCAGTATTTT.

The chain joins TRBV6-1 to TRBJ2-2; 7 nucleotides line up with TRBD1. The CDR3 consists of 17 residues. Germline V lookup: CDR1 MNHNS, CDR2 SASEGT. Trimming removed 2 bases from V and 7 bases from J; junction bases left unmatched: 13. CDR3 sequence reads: CASSEWGQWPGVGELFF. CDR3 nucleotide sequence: TGTGCCAGCAGTGAATGGGGACAGTGGCCAGGGGTCGGGGAGCTGTTTTTT.

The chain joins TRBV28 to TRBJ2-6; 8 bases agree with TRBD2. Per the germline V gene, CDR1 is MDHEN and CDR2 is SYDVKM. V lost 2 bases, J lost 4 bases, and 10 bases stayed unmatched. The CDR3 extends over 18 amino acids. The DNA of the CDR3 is TGTGCCAGCAGTTTAGGACGGGGGGGTCTCTCGGGGGCCAACGTCCTGACTTTC. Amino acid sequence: CASSLGRGGLSGANVLTF.

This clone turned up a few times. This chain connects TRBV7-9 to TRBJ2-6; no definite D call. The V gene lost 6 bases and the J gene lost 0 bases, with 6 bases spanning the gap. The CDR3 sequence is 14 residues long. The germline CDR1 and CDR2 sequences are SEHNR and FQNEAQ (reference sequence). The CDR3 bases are TGTGCCAGCAGTCATAGCTCTGGGGCCAACGTCCTGACTTTC. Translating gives CASSHSSGANVLTF.